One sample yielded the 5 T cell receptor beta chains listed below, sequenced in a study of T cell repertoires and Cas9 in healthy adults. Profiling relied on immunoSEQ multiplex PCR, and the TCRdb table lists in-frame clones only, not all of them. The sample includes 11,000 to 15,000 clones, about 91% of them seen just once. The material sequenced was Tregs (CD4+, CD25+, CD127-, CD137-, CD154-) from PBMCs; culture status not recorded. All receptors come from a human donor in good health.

The CDR3 region is CASSLDTGLPTDTQYF. DNA of the CDR3: TGCGCCAGCAGCTTGGATACAGGGCTCCCCACAGATACGCAGTATTTT. J is TRBJ2-3 and V is TRBV5-1; tentatively, D is TRBD1 (6 bases). In germline, CDR1 is SGHRS, CDR2 YFSETQ. V was cut by 0 bases and J by 2 bases, with 13 bases left in between. The CDR3 has 16 amino acids.

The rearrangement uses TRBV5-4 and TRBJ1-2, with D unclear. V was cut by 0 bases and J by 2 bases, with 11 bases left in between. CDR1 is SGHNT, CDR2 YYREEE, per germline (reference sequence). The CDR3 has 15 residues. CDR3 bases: TGTGCCAGCAGCTTGGAGGCGGCATTCAACTATGGCTACACCTTC. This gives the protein CASSLEAAFNYGYTF.

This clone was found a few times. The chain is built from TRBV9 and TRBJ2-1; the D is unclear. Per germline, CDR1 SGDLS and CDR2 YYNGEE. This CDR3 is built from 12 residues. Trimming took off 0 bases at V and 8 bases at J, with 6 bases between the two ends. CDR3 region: CASSVVAHEQFF. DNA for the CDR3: TGTGCCAGCAGCGTAGTTGCCCATGAGCAGTTCTTC.

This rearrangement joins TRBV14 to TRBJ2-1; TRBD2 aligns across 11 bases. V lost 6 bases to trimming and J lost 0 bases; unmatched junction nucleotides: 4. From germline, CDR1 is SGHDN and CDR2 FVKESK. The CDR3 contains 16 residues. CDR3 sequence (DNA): TGTGCCAGCAGGCCACTAGCGGGGGACTCCTACAATGAGCAGTTCTTC. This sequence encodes CASRPLAGDSYNEQFF.

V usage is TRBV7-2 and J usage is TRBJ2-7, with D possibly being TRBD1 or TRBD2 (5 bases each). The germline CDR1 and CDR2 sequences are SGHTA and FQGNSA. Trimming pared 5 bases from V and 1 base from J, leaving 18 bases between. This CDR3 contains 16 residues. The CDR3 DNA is TGTGCCAGCAGCAAAATCAGCCGGGACGGATCCTACGAGCAGTACTTC. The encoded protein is CASSKISRDGSYEQYF.